The T cell receptor beta chain described here comes from a study of shared clonotypes between healthy human individuals. A single count supports this clone. Antigen unknown. Overall study results and limits: The study generally estimated greater richness for naive than memory subsets. Generation of non-shared clonotypes was less probable than generation of clonotypes shared by all four donors.

The authors split each subset's genomic DNA evenly across several immunoSEQ plates. Some 30,000 T cell genomes, or around 200 ng DNA, went into the sorted-subset replicate PCRs. The method was immunoSEQ multiplex PCR; TCRdb's version includes in-frame clones alone and lacks a portion of them. The table shows approximately 320,000 clones, with roughly 84% occurring only once. This CDR3 comprises 14 residues. Trimming removed 4 bases at V and 0 bases at J, with 9 bases between. Germline CDR1 reads GTSNPN; CDR2 reads SVGIG (reference sequence). This sequence was found in a man between 18 and 35 years old in good health. Specimen: memory CD8+ T cells sorted from blood. Regarding subset: CD45RO+ cells pooled with CCR7-negative TemRA cells. This chain connects TRBV30 to TRBJ2-2, with D unresolved. The CDR3 region is CAWITASNTGELFF. As DNA, the CDR3 is TGTGCCTGGATCACAGCATCGAACACCGGGGAGCTGTTTTTT. The full variable domain, completed using reference TRBV30 and TRBJ2-2, is SQTIHQWPATLVQPVGSPLSLECTVEGTSNPNLYWYRQAAGRGLQLLFYSVGIGQISSEVPQNLSASRPQDRQFILSSKKLLLSDSGFYLCAWITASNTGELFFGEGSRLTVL.